This TCR beta chain was documented in a study of blood T cell repertoires in COVID-19 (dated by TCRdb to about 2020). For the study in its entirety: Samples from collaborators originated in the United States, Italy and Spain and spanned both the acute and convalescent phases of COVID-19. The prospective study material was composed of cDNA or gDNA derived from T cells, B-cell-depleted T cells, or PBMCs. Deeply sampled blood TCRbeta repertoires from subjects exposed to, actively infected with, or recovered from COVID-19 were included in the dataset. The repertoires were made available in a free public database intended to serve as a resource for research on the immune response to SARS-CoV-2. Samples came from the ongoing ImmuneRACE study (first 160 participants) plus 1,254 subjects from 6 global collaborators. The sample metadata nearly always contained a de-identified subject ID, COVID-19 status, age in years and sex. Where HLA class I and class II types were available, the types were taken from metadata supplied by the sample provider, not from assay-based typing.

CDR1 and CDR2, per the germline V gene, are SGDLS and YYNGEE. V is cut back by 0 bases and J by 4 bases, with 5 bases in the junction unmatched. Reading from cysteine to phenylalanine, the CDR3 counts 16 amino acids. The only DNA kept is the CDR3, 48 bases in frame from the first base. One collaborating source in Seattle enrolled patients during active infection and followed them longitudinally through the course of disease. Collaborating institutions collected whole blood in K2EDTA tubes following their own protocols. For TCRbeta analysis, collaborator samples were shipped as frozen whole blood, as isolated PBMCs, or as DNA extracted from either sample type. Results the study describes overall, beyond this receptor: The quantity of clinical and demographic metadata differed by source and by participant and was supplied without curation.

This clone has only one observation. Its antigen specificity is not known. The sample holds no much larger clone one base away, and base qualities are not on file. TCRbeta CDR3 regions were amplified from genomic DNA using the immunoSEQ Assay, a bias-controlled multiplex PCR. Turning to the authors' computational methods: Within the assay, amplification of reference gene primers was used to estimate how many nucleated cells each sample contained. To quantify the absolute abundance of each unique TCRbeta CDR3 rearrangement, sequence reads were collapsed and filtered. For each sample, productive Simpson clonality was calculated as the square root of Simpson's diversity index over productive rearrangements. TCRdb carries this immuneACCESS record with in-frame sequences only. Its versions omit some clonotypes, under half of them owing to an unresolved V gene in the studies checked, with the rest unexplained. The D gene and trimming were derived from the DNA, and the V and J assignments and clone size from that table. Here the sample has approximately 170,000 clones; around 87% occur a single time. The ten largest clonotypes hold less than 3% of the sample.

The sequencing input was peripheral blood. The clonotype comes from a woman of 80 years or more with COVID-19, enrolled during active disease. This chain joins TRBV9 to TRBJ1-2; 11 of the junction bases match TRBD1. The DNA is TGTGCCAGCAGCGTAGGGACAGGGGGCGAAACCTATGGCTACACCTTC. Its protein reads: CASSVGTGGETYGYTF.